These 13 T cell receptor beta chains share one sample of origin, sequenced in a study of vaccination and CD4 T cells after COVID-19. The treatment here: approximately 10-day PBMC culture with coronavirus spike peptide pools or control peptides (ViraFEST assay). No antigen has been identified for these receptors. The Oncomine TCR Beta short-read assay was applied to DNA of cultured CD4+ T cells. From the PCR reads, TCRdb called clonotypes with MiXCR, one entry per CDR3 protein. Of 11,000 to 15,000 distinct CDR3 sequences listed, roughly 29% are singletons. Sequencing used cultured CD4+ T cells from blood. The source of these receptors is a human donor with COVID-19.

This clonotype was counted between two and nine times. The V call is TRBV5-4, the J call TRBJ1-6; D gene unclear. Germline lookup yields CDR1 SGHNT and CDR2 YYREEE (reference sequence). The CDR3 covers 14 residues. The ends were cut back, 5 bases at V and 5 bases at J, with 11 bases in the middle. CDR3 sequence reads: CASSITVNNSPLHF. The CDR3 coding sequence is TGTGCCAGCAGTATTACAGTGAATAATTCACCCCTCCACTTT.

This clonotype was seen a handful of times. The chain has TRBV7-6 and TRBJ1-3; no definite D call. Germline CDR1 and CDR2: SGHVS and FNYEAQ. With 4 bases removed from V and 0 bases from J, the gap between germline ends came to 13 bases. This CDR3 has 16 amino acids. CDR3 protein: CASSSRNYRSGNTIYF. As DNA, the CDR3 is TGTGCCAGCAGCTCGCGGAATTATCGCTCTGGAAACACCATATATTTT.

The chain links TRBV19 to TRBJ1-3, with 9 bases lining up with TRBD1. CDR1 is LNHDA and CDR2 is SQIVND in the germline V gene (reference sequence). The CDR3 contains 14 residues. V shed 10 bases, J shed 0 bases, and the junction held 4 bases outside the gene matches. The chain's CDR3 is CATGQGSSGNTIYF. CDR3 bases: TGTGCCACGGGACAGGGAAGCTCTGGAAACACCATATATTTT.

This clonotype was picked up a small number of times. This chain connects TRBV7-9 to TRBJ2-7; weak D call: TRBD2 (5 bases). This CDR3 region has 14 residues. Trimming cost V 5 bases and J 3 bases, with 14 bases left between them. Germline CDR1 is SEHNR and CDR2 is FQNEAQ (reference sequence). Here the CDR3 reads CASSALTRDYEQYF. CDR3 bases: TGTGCCAGCAGCGCGCTTACTAGGGACTACGAGCAGTACTTC.

Here the CDR3 reads CSVETGEGSEAFF. In DNA, the CDR3 is TGCAGCGTAGAAACAGGGGAAGGCTCTGAAGCTTTCTTT. This rearrangement joins TRBV29-1 to TRBJ1-1; 7 nucleotides align to TRBD1. Germline V lookup: CDR1 SQVTM, CDR2 ANQGSEA. V lost 6 bases and J lost 6; bases outside the gene matches: 10. CDR3 length: 13 residues.

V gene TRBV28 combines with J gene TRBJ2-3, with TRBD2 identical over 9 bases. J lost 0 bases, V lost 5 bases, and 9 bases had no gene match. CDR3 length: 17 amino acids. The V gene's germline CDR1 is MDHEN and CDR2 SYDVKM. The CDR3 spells CASSSGTSLGSTDTQYF. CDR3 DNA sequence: TGTGCCAGCAGTAGCGGGACTAGCCTAGGAAGCACAGATACGCAGTATTTT.

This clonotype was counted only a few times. CDR3 sequence reads: CASSLVQGTDTQYF. The DNA for the CDR3 is TGTGCCAGCAGCTTAGTGCAGGGGACAGATACGCAGTATTTT. V and J are TRBV7-9 and TRBJ2-3, with D possibly TRBD1 on 6 matching bases. This CDR3 spans 14 amino acids. Per the germline V gene, CDR1 is SEHNR and CDR2 is FQNEAQ (reference sequence). Trimming took off 1 base at V and 3 bases at J, with 8 bases between the two ends.

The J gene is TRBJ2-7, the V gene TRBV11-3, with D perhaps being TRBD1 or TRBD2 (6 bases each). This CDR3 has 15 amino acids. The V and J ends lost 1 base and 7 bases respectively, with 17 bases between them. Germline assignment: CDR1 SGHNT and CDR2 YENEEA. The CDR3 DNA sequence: TGTGCCAGCAGCTTAGTGGCCCCGGGGGCGGAGGAGCAGTACTTC. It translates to CASSLVAPGAEEQYF. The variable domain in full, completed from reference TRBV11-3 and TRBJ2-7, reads EAGVVQSPRYKIIEKKQPVAFWCNPISGHNTLYWYLQNLGQGPELLIRYENEEAVDDSQLPKDRFSAERLKGVDSTLKIQPAELGDSAVYLCASSLVAPGAEEQYFGPGTRLTVT.

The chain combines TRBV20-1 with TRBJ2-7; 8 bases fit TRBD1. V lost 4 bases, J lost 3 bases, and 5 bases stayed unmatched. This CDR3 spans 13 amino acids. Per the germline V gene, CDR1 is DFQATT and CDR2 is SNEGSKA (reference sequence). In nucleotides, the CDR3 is TGCAGTGCTAATTCAGGGGGCAGCTACGAGCAGTACTTC. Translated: CSANSGGSYEQYF.

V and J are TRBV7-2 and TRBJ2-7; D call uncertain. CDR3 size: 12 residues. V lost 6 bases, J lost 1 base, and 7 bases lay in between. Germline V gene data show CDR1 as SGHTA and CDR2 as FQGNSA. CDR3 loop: CASSPGSYEQYF. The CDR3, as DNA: TGTGCCAGCAGTCCCGGGTCCTACGAGCAGTACTTC.

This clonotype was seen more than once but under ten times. DNA for the CDR3: TGTGCCAGCAGCTATACCGGGACAGGGAATTCACCCCTCCACTTT. Its protein product is CASSYTGTGNSPLHF. This chain links TRBV25-1 with TRBJ1-6, with 9 bases aligning to TRBD1. CDR3 size: 15 residues. The trim removed 6 bases at V and 7 bases at J, leaving 7 bases unmatched. Germline CDR1 reads MGHDK; CDR2 reads SYGVNS.

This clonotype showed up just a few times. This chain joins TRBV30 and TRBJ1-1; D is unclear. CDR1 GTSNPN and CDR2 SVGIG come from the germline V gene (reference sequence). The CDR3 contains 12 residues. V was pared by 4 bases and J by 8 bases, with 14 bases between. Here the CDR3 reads CAWIEARAEAFF. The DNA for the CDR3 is TGTGCCTGGATTGAGGCGCGGGCAGAAGCTTTCTTT.

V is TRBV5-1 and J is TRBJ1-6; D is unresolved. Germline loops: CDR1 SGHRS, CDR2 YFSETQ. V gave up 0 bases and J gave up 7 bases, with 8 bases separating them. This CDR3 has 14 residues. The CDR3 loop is CASSLESANSPLHF. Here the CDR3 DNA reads TGCGCCAGCAGCTTGGAGTCGGCCAATTCACCCCTCCACTTT.